The 30 T cell receptor beta chains below all came from one sample that was sequenced in a study of shared clonotypes between healthy human individuals. Profiled with immunoSEQ multiplex PCR; TCRdb holds only in-frame clones, not every one. The sample carries 330,000 or so clones, around 70% recorded once. Sequenced: memory CD4+ T cells sorted from blood. Subset meaning: CD45RA-negative fraction. These receptors all come from a man aged 25-45 years in good health.

The chain links TRBV15 to TRBJ2-5; D gene ambiguous. Deletions cut 3 bases from V and 3 bases from J, with 11 bases between. This CDR3 comprises 14 residues. CDR1 LNHNV and CDR2 YYDKDF come from the germline V gene (reference sequence). The DNA for the CDR3 is TGTGCCACCAGCAGGATTTCGACGGAAGAGACCCAGTACTTC. Translating gives CATSRISTEETQYF.

The V and J genes are TRBV28 and TRBJ2-7; D possibly uses TRBD1 or TRBD2 (5 bases each). The germline V and J ends were trimmed by 6 bases and 5 bases, with 14 bases remaining between them. CDR1 MDHEN and CDR2 SYDVKM come from the germline V gene. This CDR3 contains 13 residues. The CDR3 region is CASRKGTFNEQYF. Written as DNA, the CDR3 is TGTGCCAGCAGAAAAGGGACGTTCAACGAGCAGTACTTC.

This chain connects TRBV28 to TRBJ2-1; possibly TRBD2 for D (6 bases). This CDR3 spans 15 amino acids. Trimming removed 4 bases from V and 7 bases from J, with 17 bases in between. Per the germline V gene, CDR1 is MDHEN and CDR2 is SYDVKM. CDR3 in DNA: TGTGCCAGCAGTTCGGAGGCGGGATCTCGGAATGAGCAGTTCTTC. It specifies CASSSEAGSRNEQFF.

The J gene is TRBJ2-3, the V gene TRBV30, with 9 bases identical to TRBD2. V shed 1 base and J 3 bases; nucleotides not matched to a gene: 5. The CDR3 has 15 amino acids. Germline V gene data show CDR1 as GTSNPN and CDR2 as SVGIG (reference sequence). CDR3 nucleotide sequence: TGTGCCTGGAGTGCCCTAGCGGGGTCGACAGATACGCAGTATTTT. Its translation: CAWSALAGSTDTQYF.

This chain connects TRBV13 to TRBJ1-1, with TRBD1 as a possible D gene (5 bases). V lost 7 bases, J lost 1 base, and 16 bases lay in between. This CDR3 is built from 15 residues. Per germline, CDR1 PRHDT and CDR2 FYEKMQ (reference sequence). The CDR3 nucleotides are TGTGCCAGCATCCCTTACACTGACAGGAACACTGAAGCTTTCTTT. It yields the protein CASIPYTDRNTEAFF.

CDR3 amino acids: CATKGGEVHSYEQYF. The CDR3 DNA reads as TGTGCCACAAAGGGAGGGGAGGTCCACTCCTACGAGCAGTACTTC. The chain is built from TRBV19 and TRBJ2-7, with 7 bases matching TRBD2. This CDR3 is 15 amino acids long. Germline lookup yields CDR1 LNHDA and CDR2 SQIVND (reference sequence). The trim removed 10 bases at V and 0 bases at J, leaving 12 bases unmatched.

V usage is TRBV7-9 and J usage is TRBJ1-5; D call uncertain. CDR3 length: 15 residues. V was pared by 9 bases and J by 2 bases, with 17 bases between. From germline, CDR1 is SEHNR and CDR2 FQNEAQ (reference sequence). This CDR3 reads CARYPGIAGNQPQHF. The CDR3, as DNA: TGTGCCAGGTACCCGGGGATCGCGGGCAATCAGCCCCAGCATTTT.

J is TRBJ2-1 and V is TRBV2, with TRBD2 matching over 8 bases. Germline CDR1 SNHLY, CDR2 FYNNEI. This CDR3 spans 14 amino acids. V dropped 6 bases and J dropped 1; count of bases not matched to a gene: 2. CDR3 region: CASRVAGSYNEQFF. In DNA form, the CDR3 reads TGTGCCAGCAGGGTAGCGGGATCCTACAATGAGCAGTTCTTC.

The chain links TRBV7-8 to TRBJ2-5; no clear D gene. Germline V gene lookup returns CDR1 SGHVS and CDR2 FQNEAQ. CDR3 size: 17 residues. V dropped 7 bases and J dropped 2 bases, with 23 bases sitting between them. CDR3 loop: CASTTARRVAPQETQYF. The CDR3, as DNA: TGTGCCAGCACCACGGCCCGCAGAGTAGCCCCACAAGAGACCCAGTACTTC.

This chain links TRBV6-6 with TRBJ2-1; D is possibly TRBD1 (5 bases). Germline V gene data show CDR1 as MNHNY and CDR2 as SVGAGI (reference sequence). Between the trimmed V and J ends, which lost 6 bases and 5 bases, there was a span of 20 bases. CDR3 size: 16 residues. DNA for the CDR3: TGTGCCAGCAGATATGGGCCAGGGTTGACCGACAATGAGCAGTTCTTC. Encoded protein: CASRYGPGLTDNEQFF.

In this sample, this clone turned up once. The chain recombines TRBV28 with TRBJ1-2; no reliable D call. This CDR3 contains 15 residues. V was clipped by 6 bases and J by 4 bases, with 18 bases between them. The germline V gene encodes CDR1 MDHEN and CDR2 SYDVKM. The CDR3 reads CASRFLLQDLYGYTF. The DNA of the CDR3 is TGTGCCAGCAGATTCCTCCTTCAGGACCTCTATGGCTACACCTTC.

The V and J genes are TRBV28 and TRBJ2-5; weak D call: TRBD1 (7 bases). The germline V and J ends were trimmed by 3 bases and 4 bases, with 12 bases remaining between them. CDR3 length equals 14 residues. The germline V gene has CDR1 MDHEN and CDR2 SYDVKM. In DNA, the CDR3 is TGTGCCAGCAGTTTGGGCCAGGGGGGAGAGACCCAGTACTTC. Protein sequence: CASSLGQGGETQYF.

This chain connects TRBV6-1 to TRBJ2-2; maybe TRBD1 (5 bases). Germline V gene sequence: CDR1 MNHNS, CDR2 SASEGT. Trimming shortened V by 4 bases and J by 3 bases, and 9 bases separated the two germline ends. CDR3 size: 14 residues. The CDR3 loop reads CASSGLGDTGELFF. The CDR3 nucleotides are TGTGCCAGCAGTGGCTTAGGGGACACCGGGGAGCTGTTTTTT.

This clone has a count of ten or more. V is TRBV2 and J is TRBJ2-1; TRBD2 agrees at 10 bases. Germline V gives CDR1 SNHLY, CDR2 FYNNEI. This CDR3 comprises 15 residues. J lost 13 bases, V lost 0 bases, and 9 bases had no gene match. The CDR3, as DNA: TGTGCCAGCAGTGAAGCGCTTCAGGCTAGCGGGAGACAGTTCTTC. This gives the protein CASSEALQASGRQFF.

This clone was found a few times. The chain employs TRBV10-3 and TRBJ2-7, with 12 positions matching TRBD2. J was trimmed by 5 bases and V by 6 bases; bases with no gene match: 5. Germline loops: CDR1 ENHRY, CDR2 SYGVKD. The CDR3 contains 14 residues. In nucleotides, the CDR3 is TGTGCCATCAGCAAGACTAGCGGGAGCCACGAGCAGTACTTC. Translation gives CAISKTSGSHEQYF.

The V and J genes are TRBV2 and TRBJ1-4, with D perhaps TRBD1 (6 bases). The CDR3 has 17 residues. Per germline, CDR1 SNHLY and CDR2 FYNNEI. The V end was cut by 5 bases, the J end by 0 bases, with 16 bases between. The CDR3 nucleotides read TGTGCCAGCAGTCTGGACAGTTTACGTGCAACTAATGAAAAACTGTTTTTT. Encoded protein: CASSLDSLRATNEKLFF.

V is TRBV5-1 and J is TRBJ2-1; D might be TRBD2 (5 bases). This CDR3 comprises 18 residues. CDR1 is SGHRS, CDR2 YFSETQ, per germline. Between the trimmed V and J ends, which lost 1 base and 7 bases, there was a span of 24 bases. This CDR3 is CASSLTEIATRYLNEQFF. CDR3 coding DNA: TGCGCCAGCAGCTTGACCGAAATAGCGACCAGATATCTTAATGAGCAGTTCTTC.

The gene calls are TRBV7-9 and TRBJ2-2; 12 nucleotides match TRBD2. Germline-derived CDR1 and CDR2 are SEHNR and FQNEAQ (reference sequence). This CDR3 contains 16 residues. V was clipped by 2 bases and J by 8 bases; unmatched bases: 6. The CDR3 bases are TGTGCCAGCAGCTTACGAACTAGCGGGAGGAGTGGGGAGCTGTTTTTT. It translates to CASSLRTSGRSGELFF.

The chain is built from TRBV5-4 and TRBJ2-3; D not resolved. V was pared by 3 bases and J by 0 bases, with 2 bases between. The germline gives CDR1 SGHNT, CDR2 YYREEE (reference sequence). The length of the CDR3 is 12 residues. In DNA, the CDR3 is TGTGCCAGCAGCTGGAGCACAGATACGCAGTATTTT. Protein: CASSWSTDTQYF.

This clone has a handful of counts. The V and J genes are TRBV2 and TRBJ1-6; tentatively, D is TRBD1 (5 bases). The CDR3 length is 14 residues. V was trimmed by 6 bases and J by 9 bases, leaving 15 bases between them. Germline assignment: CDR1 SNHLY and CDR2 FYNNEI. CDR3 protein: CASRNAGMFSPLHF. The CDR3 bases are TGTGCCAGCAGGAACGCAGGGATGTTTTCACCCCTCCACTTT.

A single count supports this clone. This sequence joins TRBV5-4 and TRBJ2-2, with 11 nucleotides matching TRBD2. This CDR3 is 19 amino acids long. The V gene's germline CDR1 is SGHNT and CDR2 YYREEE (reference sequence). Trimming removed 1 base from V and 6 bases from J; junction bases left unmatched: 14. The CDR3 DNA reads as TGTGCCAGCAGCTTGCGGTTAGCGGGAGGGCCTTTGGGCGCCGGGGAGCTGTTTTTT. Translated, it gives CASSLRLAGGPLGAGELFF. Variable domain in full (rest from reference TRBV5-4 and TRBJ2-2): ETGVTQSPTHLIKTRGQQVTLRCSSQSGHNTVSWYQQALGQGPQFIFQYYREEENGRGNFPPRFSGLQFPNYSSELNVNALELDDSALYLCASSLRLAGGPLGAGELFFGEGSRLTVL.

The V call is TRBV7-9, the J call TRBJ2-7; D not resolved. CDR1 is SEHNR and CDR2 is FQNEAQ in the germline V gene (reference sequence). CDR3 length equals 13 residues. The V end lost 5 bases, the J end lost 6 bases, and 14 bases lay between the germline ends. CDR3 loop: CASSASTLGEQYF. The CDR3 DNA follows: TGTGCCAGCAGCGCCTCAACCTTGGGCGAGCAGTACTTC.

The gene calls are TRBV29-1 and TRBJ2-5, with 7 bases matching TRBD2. The germline gives CDR1 SQVTM, CDR2 ANQGSEA. The junction had 8 bases not matched to a gene; V was cut back by 3 bases and J by 1 base. This CDR3 contains 15 residues. CDR3 coding DNA: TGCAGCGTTGATAATCTAGCGGTTGGCCAAGAGACCCAGTACTTC. Translated: CSVDNLAVGQETQYF.

This sequence joins TRBV7-8 and TRBJ2-7; 7 positions match TRBD1. Trimming removed 4 bases from V and 4 bases from J; junction bases left unmatched: 13. Germline CDR1 SGHVS, CDR2 FQNEAQ. This CDR3 has 16 residues. The DNA for the CDR3 is TGTGCCAGCAGCTCCGAGGACAGGCCGGGACGGTACGAGCAGTACTTC. As protein: CASSSEDRPGRYEQYF.

The chain links TRBV28 to TRBJ2-7, with D possibly TRBD2 on 5 matching bases. Per the germline V gene, CDR1 is MDHEN and CDR2 is SYDVKM. Trimming pared 4 bases from V and 2 bases from J, leaving 15 bases between. The CDR3 is 15 amino acids. This CDR3 reads CASSSPSAGAYEQYF. In DNA form, the CDR3 reads TGTGCCAGCAGTTCCCCATCGGCGGGCGCCTACGAGCAGTACTTC. The variable domain in full, completed from reference TRBV28 and TRBJ2-7, reads DVKVTQSSRYLVKRTGEKVFLECVQDMDHENMFWYRQDPGLGLRLIYFSYDVKMKEKGDIPEGYSVSREKKERFSLILESASTNQTSMYLCASSSPSAGAYEQYFGPGTRLTVT.

The chain carries TRBV6-1 and TRBJ2-2, with D unresolved. Trimming left V 5 bases short and J 7 bases short, with 5 bases between. The CDR3 covers 11 residues. Germline V CDR1 and CDR2: MNHNS, SASEGT. The CDR3 protein is CASSYLGELFF. DNA for the CDR3: TGTGCCAGCAGTTATCTCGGGGAGCTGTTTTTT.

About this clone itself: Additional DNA sequences in this sample encode the identical CDR3. V usage is TRBV5-1 and J usage is TRBJ2-3, with D perhaps being TRBD1 or TRBD2 (5 bases each). Germline V gives CDR1 SGHRS, CDR2 YFSETQ. With 1 base removed from V and 2 bases from J, the gap between germline ends came to 11 bases. The CDR3 has 15 amino acids. This chain's CDR3 is CASSLRGTHTDTQYF. CDR3 in DNA: TGCGCCAGCAGCTTGAGAGGGACCCACACAGATACGCAGTATTTT.

A single count supports this clone. J is TRBJ2-5 and V is TRBV18; 10 nucleotides align to TRBD2. The CDR3 has 15 residues. The V gene's germline CDR1 is KGHSH and CDR2 LQKENI. Trimming took 4 bases from V and 4 from J; bases not matched to a gene: 6. CDR3 region: CASSQDLAGAETQYF. DNA of the CDR3: TGTGCCAGCTCACAAGACCTAGCGGGAGCAGAGACCCAGTACTTC.

This clone was recorded at least ten times. The chain uses TRBV10-3 and TRBJ2-2; 8 bases map to TRBD1. With V trimmed by 4 bases and J by 0 bases, 7 bases remained unmatched. There are 17 residues in the CDR3. The germline V gene encodes CDR1 ENHRY and CDR2 SYGVKD. This CDR3 reads CAISVKDRASNTGELFF. The DNA for the CDR3 is TGTGCCATCAGTGTCAAGGACAGGGCCTCGAACACCGGGGAGCTGTTTTTT.

The rearrangement links TRBV30 to TRBJ2-1; D uncertain. V lost 8 bases and J 5 bases, leaving 16 bases between the germline ends. The germline CDR1 and CDR2 sequences are GTSNPN and SVGIG (reference sequence). The CDR3 has 13 amino acids. CDR3 in amino acids: CAGAISLNNEQFF. CDR3 coding DNA: TGTGCCGGAGCCATTAGCCTAAACAATGAGCAGTTCTTC. The full variable domain, in which reference TRBV30 and TRBJ2-1 provide the parts outside the CDR3, is SQTIHQWPATLVQPVGSPLSLECTVEGTSNPNLYWYRQAAGRGLQLLFYSVGIGQISSEVPQNLSASRPQDRQFILSSKKLLLSDSGFYLCAGAISLNNEQFFGPGTRLTVL.